One and the same sample provided the 19 T cell receptor beta chains below, sequenced in a study of T cells after yellow fever vaccination. TCRdb re-derived calls from the 5' RACE reads in MiXCR, one entry per CDR3 protein. The table has around 300,000 distinct CDR3 sequences, 13% seen once. Here the sequenced sample was CD4+ T cells sorted from PBMCs, taken 45 days after the yellow fever booster vaccination. These receptors came from a man aged 25-45 years who received the YFV17D yellow fever vaccine.

This clonotype was observed a few times. This CDR3 is CATSRDLVAIGYGYTF. The DNA of the CDR3 is TGTGCCACCAGCAGAGATCTCGTCGCAATCGGCTATGGCTACACCTTC. The V and J genes are TRBV15 and TRBJ1-2, with unresolved D. V was pared by 0 bases and J by 4 bases, with 15 bases between. This CDR3 has 16 residues. Germline loops: CDR1 LNHNV, CDR2 YYDKDF (reference sequence). The variable domain in full, completed from reference TRBV15 and TRBJ1-2, reads DAMVIQNPRYQVTQFGKPVTLSCSQTLNHNVMYWYQQKSSQAPKLLFHYYDKDFNNEADTPDNFQSRRPNTSFCFLDIRSPGLGDTAMYLCATSRDLVAIGYGYTFGSGTRLTVV.

The chain links TRBV6-6 to TRBJ2-5; 8 nucleotides align to TRBD1. The V segment lost 6 bases and the J segment 3 bases; nucleotides outside the gene matches: 3. The CDR3 loop spans 13 amino acids. Germline loops: CDR1 MNHNY, CDR2 SVGAGI (reference sequence). CDR3 amino acids: CASSPQGEETQYF. In nucleotides, the CDR3 is TGTGCCAGCAGCCCACAGGGGGAAGAGACCCAGTACTTC.

This clonotype occurred a few times. The chain links TRBV2 to TRBJ2-2, with no clear D. This CDR3 region has 13 residues. V dropped 2 bases and J dropped 3 bases, with 4 bases sitting between them. From germline, CDR1 is SNHLY and CDR2 FYNNEI. The CDR3 DNA sequence: TGTGCCAGCAGTGAATGGGACACCGGGGAGCTGTTTTTT. Translated, it gives CASSEWDTGELFF.

V usage is TRBV5-1 and J usage is TRBJ2-1, with TRBD2 matching over 11 bases. This CDR3 has 16 residues. Germline CDR1 SGHRS, CDR2 YFSETQ. V lost 0 bases, J lost 9 bases, and 8 bases stayed unmatched. The CDR3 bases are TGCGCCAGCAGCTTGGGCGGAACTAGCGGGAGTTTTGAGCAGTTCTTC. Protein: CASSLGGTSGSFEQFF.

This clonotype was seen a few times. This chain joins TRBV27 and TRBJ2-7; D possibly uses TRBD1 or TRBD2 (5 bases each). Germline V CDR1 and CDR2: MNHEY, SMNVEV (reference sequence). CDR3 size: 16 residues. Trimming shortened V by 3 bases and J by 6 bases, and 21 bases separated the two germline ends. The CDR3 is CASSFSGAHRRGEQYF. The CDR3 coding sequence is TGTGCCAGCAGTTTTTCCGGGGCACATCGACGGGGCGAGCAGTACTTC.

The genes are TRBV12-3 or TRBV12-4 and TRBJ2-4; no firm D call. Trimming stripped 7 bases from V and 5 bases from J, with 9 bases between. The CDR3 loop spans 12 amino acids. This CDR3 reads CASMGLENIQYF. CDR3 sequence (DNA): TGTGCCAGCATGGGGTTAGAAAACATTCAGTACTTC.

This clonotype was counted a few times. The chain has TRBV20-1 and TRBJ2-1; D is uncertain. Germline assignment: CDR1 DFQATT and CDR2 SNEGSKA (reference sequence). The V and J ends lost 1 base and 8 bases respectively, with 6 bases between them. This CDR3 is built from 11 residues. This CDR3 reads CSARAQDEQFF. The DNA of the CDR3 is TGCAGTGCTAGAGCCCAGGATGAGCAGTTCTTC.

The chain recombines TRBV12-3 or TRBV12-4 with TRBJ2-7, with 8 bases aligning to TRBD1. The CDR3 length is 14 residues. V lost 6 bases, J lost 6 bases, and 10 bases stayed unmatched. The CDR3 protein is CASSYIQGGTEQYF. CDR3 DNA: TGTGCCAGCAGCTACATACAGGGGGGTACCGAGCAGTACTTC.

The chain has TRBV15 and TRBJ2-7; TRBD2 matches 12 bases. V trimming: 5 bases; J trimming: 6 bases; junction bases outside the gene matches: 11. The CDR3 has 16 residues. Germline assignment: CDR1 LNHNV and CDR2 YYDKDF (reference sequence). DNA for the CDR3: TGTGCCACCAGCCCGCGGACTAGCGGGACTTCCCCCGAGCAGTACTTC. As protein: CATSPRTSGTSPEQYF.

The genes are TRBV5-1 and TRBJ2-3, with a weak D call TRBD2 (6 bases). Trimming cost V 4 bases and J 2 bases, with 14 bases left between them. The CDR3 totals 15 residues. The germline V gene encodes CDR1 SGHRS and CDR2 YFSETQ. Written as DNA, the CDR3 is TGCGCCAGCAGCCCGGGGCGGGGAAACACAGATACGCAGTATTTT. Its protein is CASSPGRGNTDTQYF.

A few counts support this clonotype. This rearrangement joins TRBV6-5 to TRBJ2-3; D unresolved. Trimming removed 4 bases from V and 0 bases from J, with 11 bases in between. Germline assignment: CDR1 MNHEY and CDR2 SVGAGI. The CDR3 is made up of 15 amino acids. For the CDR3, the DNA is TGTGCCAGCAGTTCTCGGACGGTGAGCACAGATACGCAGTATTTT. It specifies CASSSRTVSTDTQYF.

This clonotype came up many times. This rearrangement joins TRBV7-9 to TRBJ2-1, with 9 bases that match TRBD2. The CDR3 spans 14 residues. V shed 4 bases, J shed 8 bases, and the junction held 6 bases outside the gene matches. Germline V gene lookup returns CDR1 SEHNR and CDR2 FQNEAQ (reference sequence). For the CDR3, the DNA is TGTGCCAGCAGCTCTAGCGGGATGGGCGATGAGCAGTTCTTC. Translated, it gives CASSSSGMGDEQFF.

This clonotype was observed a handful of times. The chain carries TRBV28 and TRBJ2-7; no clear D. CDR1 is MDHEN, CDR2 SYDVKM, per germline. The CDR3 is 14 residues long. The germline V and J ends were trimmed by 7 bases and 3 bases, with 16 bases remaining between them. In DNA form, the CDR3 reads TGTGCCAGCAAGAAAATCGGTCTAGGCTACGAGCAGTACTTC. Its protein product is CASKKIGLGYEQYF.

The CDR3 reads CSAAKNRHRRSGELFF. The CDR3, as DNA: TGCAGCGCCGCGAAGAACCGGCACAGGAGGTCCGGGGAGCTGTTTTTT. V usage is TRBV29-1 and J usage is TRBJ2-2, with D perhaps being TRBD1 or TRBD2 (5 bases each). The CDR3 runs 16 residues. Trimming took 7 bases from V and 6 from J, leaving 24 bases between them. The germline V gene has CDR1 SQVTM and CDR2 ANQGSEA.

This clonotype was observed at least ten times. The rearrangement links TRBV7-9 to TRBJ2-2, with a possible D match to TRBD1 (6 bases). Trimming took off 3 bases at V and 5 bases at J, with 7 bases between the two ends. The length of the CDR3 is 13 residues. Germline CDR1 and CDR2: SEHNR and FQNEAQ (reference sequence). CDR3 DNA sequence: TGTGCCAGCAGCTTTCAGGGGACCGGGGAGCTGTTTTTT. Translating gives CASSFQGTGELFF.

A few counts support this clonotype. V is TRBV12-3 or TRBV12-4 and J is TRBJ2-5, with D perhaps TRBD2 (5 bases). The V end lost 5 bases, the J end lost 4 bases, and 20 bases lay between the germline ends. This CDR3 is 16 amino acids long. The CDR3: CASSPRLGGLGETQYF. CDR3 nucleotides: TGTGCCAGCAGTCCCCGATTAGGCGGGCTCGGAGAGACCCAGTACTTC.

This clonotype has more than one count but fewer than ten. V usage is TRBV4-3 and J usage is TRBJ2-3, with D tentatively TRBD1 or TRBD2 (6 bases each). The length of the CDR3 is 14 residues. V dropped 4 bases and J dropped 3 bases, with 11 bases sitting between them. The V gene's germline CDR1 is LGHNA and CDR2 YSLEER. The CDR3 nucleotides are TGCGCCAGCAGCCTCGAGGGGGGAACAGATACGCAGTATTTT. It yields the protein CASSLEGGTDTQYF.

The chain carries TRBV7-9 and TRBJ1-2, with a possible D match to TRBD1 (5 bases). The CDR3 runs 13 residues. V shed 3 bases and J shed 8 bases, with 13 bases lying between them. Germline V gives CDR1 SEHNR, CDR2 FQNEAQ (reference sequence). The CDR3 loop is CASSFQGAGGYTF. The DNA for the CDR3 is TGTGCCAGCAGCTTTCAGGGAGCGGGAGGCTACACCTTC.

This clonotype was seen a few times. The V gene is TRBV7-7, the J gene TRBJ2-2; 10 nucleotides match TRBD1. V trimming: 6 bases; J trimming: 5 bases; junction bases outside the gene matches: 6. The CDR3 consists of 15 residues. The germline V gene has CDR1 SSHAT and CDR2 FNYEAQ (reference sequence). CDR3 sequence: CASSRDRGRTGELFF. The CDR3 nucleotides read TGTGCCAGCAGTCGGGACAGGGGACGGACCGGGGAGCTGTTTTTT.